A selection of T cell receptor beta chains follows, all from one sample in a study of T cell repertoires in cytomegalovirus infection. TCRdb called the reads again in MiXCR, with one record for every CDR3 protein. In the table there are approximately 130,000 distinct CDR3 sequences, roughly 9% of which are singletons. The sequencing sample was made of PBMCs. The source is a human donor in good health (CMV status not recorded). Some clones in this sample may be carry-over from other donors' samples. Both conserved end residues are part of each CDR3. The D gene is left open where the match is weak. Some rows mark clone size as missing; the rest say once, few, many or name a class of expanded clone.

>many|TRBJ1-3|-|TRBV27
TGTGCCAGCAGTTTATCTCCGGGTCCCAGCTCTGGAAACACCATATATTTT
CASSLSPGPSSGNTIYF
>few|TRBJ1-2|TRBD1|TRBV29-1
TGCAGCGTGGGGGACAGGGGTTATTATGGCTACACCTTC
CSVGDRGYYGYTF
>many|TRBJ1-1|-|TRBV25-1
TGTGCCAGCAGTGAAGCGGGACCTGGAATCGCTGAAGCTTTCTTT
CASSEAGPGIAEAFF
>many|TRBJ2-1|-|TRBV7-2
TGTGCCAGCAGCTCTGATTGGGGGGACAATGAGCAGTTCTTC
CASSSDWGDNEQFF
>-|TRBJ2-4|-|TRBV20-1
TGCAGTGCTAGACAGGACCTAGCCAAAAACATTCAGTACTTC
CSARQDLAKNIQYF
>-|TRBJ2-3|TRBD1|TRBV25-1
TGTGCCAGCAGTCCCCCCGGGACAGGGTCAGATACGCAGTATTTT
CASSPPGTGSDTQYF
>few|TRBJ2-5|-|TRBV20-1
TGCAGTGCTAGCATGACAGTTCAAGAGACCCAGTACTTC
CSASMTVQETQYF
>many|TRBJ2-5|-|TRBV7-2
TGTGCCAGCAGCCGGGCAGTACAAGAGACCCAGTACTTC
CASSRAVQETQYF
>few|TRBJ1-2|TRBD1|TRBV20-1
TGCAGTGCTAGACCTACAGGGGGCGACTATGGCTACACCTTC
CSARPTGGDYGYTF
>few|TRBJ2-3|-|TRBV9
TGTGCCAGCAGCGTAGAAGGGTCGGGATGGAGCACAGATACGCAGTATTTT
CASSVEGSGWSTDTQYF
>-|TRBJ1-5|TRBD1|TRBV3-1
TGTGCCAGCAGCCAAGATTTGACAGGGAATCAGCCCCAGCATTTT
CASSQDLTGNQPQHF
>many|TRBJ2-5|TRBD2|TRBV7-2
TGTGCCAGCAGCTCTGTAGCGGGGGCCGATGAGACCCAGTACTTC
CASSSVAGADETQYF
>many|TRBJ2-7|TRBD1|TRBV18
TGTGCCAGCTCACCTGGACAGGGTTCCTACGAGCAGTACTTC
CASSPGQGSYEQYF
>many|TRBJ1-3|-|TRBV7-2
TGTGCCAGCAGCCCGGGGACGGCGGCTGGAAACACCATATATTTT
CASSPGTAAGNTIYF
>many|TRBJ2-6|-|TRBV5-1
TGCGCCAGCAGCTTGGGCGTTGGTGGGGCCAACGTCCTGACTTTC
CASSLGVGGANVLTF